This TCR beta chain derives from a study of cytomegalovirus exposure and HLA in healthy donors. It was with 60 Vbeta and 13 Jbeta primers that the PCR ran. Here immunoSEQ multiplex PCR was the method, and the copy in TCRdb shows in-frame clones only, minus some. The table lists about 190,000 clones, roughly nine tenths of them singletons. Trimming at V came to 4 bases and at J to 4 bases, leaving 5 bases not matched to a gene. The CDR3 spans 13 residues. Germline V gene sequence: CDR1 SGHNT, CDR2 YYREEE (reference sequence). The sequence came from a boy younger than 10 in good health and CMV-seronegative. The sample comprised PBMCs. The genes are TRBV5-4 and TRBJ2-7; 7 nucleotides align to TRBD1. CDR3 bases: TGTGCCAGCAGCCAGGGACAGACGTACGAGCAGTACTTC. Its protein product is CASSQGQTYEQYF.